The 8 T cell receptor beta chains below come from one sample, sequenced in a study of T cells in Graves' hyperthyroidism and ophthalmopathy. Amplification yielded TCR beta CDR3 regions, with RNA transcripts as the source. TCR CDR3 underwent first-round RT-PCR with the HTBI primer set. TCRdb called the multiplex PCR reads again in MiXCR, with one record for every CDR3 protein. The sample holds 300,000 to 400,000 distinct CDR3 sequences, around a sixth seen once. The sample was blood. All receptors come from a woman aged 45-59 years with Graves' hyperthyroidism.

This clonotype was counted once. The chain carries TRBV3-1 and TRBJ2-3, with D perhaps TRBD2 (7 bases). This CDR3 region has 16 residues. V was pared by 0 bases and J by 5 bases, with 15 bases between. Germline V lookup: CDR1 LGHDT, CDR2 YNNKEL (reference sequence). Here the CDR3 reads CASSQDWWGGGDTQYF. The CDR3 bases are TGTGCCAGCAGCCAAGATTGGTGGGGGGGCGGAGATACGCAGTATTTT.

This clonotype was observed at least ten times. The chain carries TRBV5-6 and TRBJ2-3; D is unclear. CDR1 SGHDT and CDR2 YYEEEE come from the germline V gene. The germline V and J ends were trimmed by 2 bases and 2 bases, with 6 bases remaining between them. The CDR3 loop spans 13 amino acids. CDR3 protein: CASSFLNTDTQYF. CDR3 DNA sequence: TGTGCCAGCAGCTTCCTGAACACAGATACGCAGTATTTT.

This rearrangement joins TRBV6-1 to TRBJ1-4; a possible D gene is TRBD1 (5 bases). Germline CDR1 reads MNHNS; CDR2 reads SASEGT. The CDR3 length is 15 residues. The V end lost 2 bases, the J end lost 2 bases, and 9 bases lay between the germline ends. DNA of the CDR3: TGTGCCAGCAGTGAATTTTGGGGGACTAATGAAAAACTGTTTTTT. Protein: CASSEFWGTNEKLFF.

The sample holds a few counts of this clonotype. The rearrangement joins TRBV19 to TRBJ2-7; TRBD1 agrees at 8 bases. The CDR3 has 18 amino acids. V lost 7 bases, J lost 1 base, and 18 bases stayed unmatched. Germline CDR1 reads LNHDA; CDR2 reads SQIVND (reference sequence). CDR3 in amino acids: CASIPPLTNRDRSYEQYF. CDR3 in DNA: TGTGCCAGTATCCCGCCCCTCACTAACCGGGACAGGTCCTACGAGCAGTACTTC.

This clonotype has a handful of counts. A much more abundant neighbour one base away suggests this may be a read error. This chain connects TRBV18 to TRBJ2-3; D is ambiguous. Per germline, CDR1 KGHSH and CDR2 LQKENI. The CDR3 extends over 14 amino acids. V dropped 3 bases and J dropped 5 bases, with 12 bases sitting between them. The CDR3 sequence: CASSPLLDGDTQYF. DNA of the CDR3: TGTGCCAGCTCACCGCTCCTAGACGGAGATACGCAGTATTTT.

In this sample, this clonotype turned up many times. The chain carries TRBV29-1 and TRBJ2-3, with TRBD1 matching 7 bases. This CDR3 is built from 13 residues. Trimming took 8 bases from V and 2 from J; bases not matched to a gene: 7. In germline, CDR1 is SQVTM, CDR2 ANQGSEA. The CDR3 here is CSSGTDNTDTQYF. The CDR3 DNA reads TGCAGCTCAGGGACAGATAACACAGATACGCAGTATTTT.

This clonotype appeared many times. V is TRBV3-1 and J is TRBJ2-5, with 11 bases lining up with TRBD2. CDR1 is LGHDT, CDR2 YNNKEL, per germline (reference sequence). Trimming cost V 1 base and J 4 bases; bases outside gene matches: 5. The CDR3 is 16 amino acids. The CDR3, as DNA: TGTGCCAGCAGCCAAGGGCTAGCGGGGGGACGAGAGACCCAGTACTTC. Protein: CASSQGLAGGRETQYF.

This clonotype appeared many times. The gene calls are TRBV2 and TRBJ2-7; 10 bases align to TRBD2. The V segment lost 2 bases and the J segment 7 bases; nucleotides outside the gene matches: 8. Germline CDR1 SNHLY, CDR2 FYNNEI. This CDR3 has 15 amino acids. The CDR3 loop reads CASSELMLAGEEQYF. The DNA of the CDR3 is TGTGCCAGCAGTGAACTGATGCTAGCGGGAGAGGAGCAGTACTTC.